Included here is one T cell receptor beta chain sequence, with context. This clonotype was counted a few times. What antigen it recognizes has not been identified. No base-level quality is on record; no much larger clone is a single base apart. The CDR3 numbers 13 residues from cysteine through phenylalanine. Solely the CDR3 DNA is kept, with 39 bases framed from the first base. From a lookup of the germline V gene, CDR1 and CDR2 are SQVTM and ANQGSEA. Trimming takes 3 bases off V and 7 bases off J; junction bases not matched to a gene: 7. These data belong to a study of tumor-infiltrating lymphocytes in primary liver carcinoma (dated by TCRdb to between 2016 and 2019). The study in broad terms: Between November 2015 and early 2016, a few patients in China with histopathologically diagnosed primary liver carcinoma had surgical resection. High reproducibility was observed for the technical replicate repertoires, with mean shared-clone rates approximately 0.92 and correlation coefficients above 0.98. TCRbeta repertoire sequencing covered 35 or so specimens from 5 patients: approximately 25 tumor regions, 5 adjacent noncancerous liver tissues and 5 peripheral blood samples. Of the five patients (three men and two women, aged 30 to 69 years), four had hepatocellular carcinoma and one had combined HCC and intrahepatic cholangiocarcinoma. Samples yielded roughly 3.5 to 7.13 million productive TCRbeta reads; read depth did not differ significantly between tissue types. For each liver tumor, the study sampled five regions along with adjacent normal tissue and blood, and applied TCRbeta repertoire sequencing, expression microarrays and whole-exome sequencing. The tumors of the five patients were staged as T1-T3 N0M0, with maximum diameters ranging from about 4.2 to 10 cm. Overall study outcomes, separate from this receptor: Only five patients were included in the study, and the authors note that the findings should be validated in a larger study. A significantly larger repertoire fraction was made up by the top 250 clones in tumors than in blood (p = 0.039). Because the samples were bulk and unsorted, CD4+ and CD8+ T cell repertoires could not be compared. Pairs of tumor regions showed greater repertoire overlap (mean about 36%) than tumor-adjacent pairs (about 17%) or tumor-blood pairs (roughly 14%), which is consistent with antigen-driven expansion. Only the TCR beta chain was sequenced, which likely underestimates true repertoire diversity because unpaired alpha chains were not captured.

A constant-region primer and ProtoScript II reverse transcriptase were used to reverse-transcribe TCRbeta-specific cDNA from 500 ng total RNA. The TCRbeta libraries were prepared through three rounds of nested multiplex PCR following a slightly modified ARM-PCR procedure. Each of the first two PCR rounds ran for approximately 10 cycles and used multiplex TRBV1-TRBV30 forward primers together with a Cbeta reverse primer. A final 25-cycle PCR with Deep VentR polymerase added sample barcodes and Illumina adapters. Amplicons of 200-500 bp were gel-purified with a QIAquick gel extraction kit before sequencing. The TCRbeta amplicons were sequenced with 250-bp paired-end reads on an Illumina HiSeq 2500. The authors processed their data as follows. To recover full CDR3 sequences, reads were quality-trimmed using Trimmomatic v0.33 and paired reads were then merged using FLASH v1.2.11. V, D and J germline segments were assigned to the rearranged TCRbeta sequences using MiGEC v1.2.1b. Clonotype statistics and Shannon-Wiener diversity indices were calculated with VDJtools v1.0.0. Except for diversity analysis, only each sample's 250 most abundant clonotypes were used in subsequent analyses to reduce sampling bias. TCRdb ran its own pipeline on the public reads, namely fastp trimming at Q25 and MiXCR clone calling, and kept in-frame beta chains. Rows with a matching CDR3 protein are joined into one entry that keeps the most common DNA and genes. These V and J calls rely on TCRdb rather than the paper's analysis. This sample gives 150,000 to 200,000 distinct CDR3 sequences in total; approximately 60% of them show up just once. Clones ranked in the top ten supply 72% of the sample.

Blood RNA was extracted from unsorted whole blood with TRIzol reagent; germline DNA came from the DNeasy Blood & Tissue kit. Chronic HBV infection was present in the patients, and the patients were treatment-naive at sampling. Approximately 3.8 milliliters of peripheral blood were collected into K2EDTA tubes before surgery. The sample comprised peripheral blood. This clonotype was obtained from a man in his forties with primary liver carcinoma and hepatitis B virus infection. The chain is assembled from TRBV29-1 and TRBJ2-7, with 9 bases aligning to TRBD1. The CDR3 here reads CSVEGQGGPEQYF. The base sequence is TGCAGCGTTGAGGGACAGGGCGGGCCAGAGCAGTACTTC.